This T cell receptor (beta chain) is from a study of control samples from healthy donors and cancer patients. Here immunoSEQ multiplex PCR was the method, and the copy in TCRdb shows in-frame clones only, minus some. Of around 200,000 clones in the sample, 91% were seen once. V was trimmed by 3 bases and J by 2 bases, leaving 8 bases between them. The CDR3 extends over 13 amino acids. Germline loops: CDR1 MNHEY, CDR2 SMNVEV (reference sequence). Sequenced sample: blood. The genes are TRBV27 and TRBJ2-7; maybe TRBD1 (6 bases). This sequence was found in a woman under 40 in good health. In nucleotides, the CDR3 is TGTGCCAGCAGTTTCAGGGGACCCTACGAGCAGTACTTC. Encoded protein: CASSFRGPYEQYF.